This entry features one T cell receptor beta chain sequence. The CDR3 sequence is 15 residues long. The ends were cut back, 6 bases at V and 2 bases at J, with 16 bases in the middle. Germline loops: CDR1 MNHNY, CDR2 SVGAGI (reference sequence). The sample belongs to a study of blood T cell repertoires in COVID-19. Across the study: Donors in the United States, Italy and Spain gave samples during acute or convalescent COVID-19. PBMCs, B-cell-depleted T cells, or T cells were the source of the cDNA or gDNA that made up the material.

The authors' processing: Amplification of reference gene primers was used by the study to estimate nucleated cell counts. Sequencing was performed with immunoSEQ multiplex PCR; in TCRdb, only in-frame clones are kept and a portion is missing. V, J and clone size reflect that table, while D and trimming were determined from the DNA. Among about 160,000 clones listed, around 80% were seen once. The receptor was derived from a woman aged 80 or over with acute or convalescent COVID-19. The chain links TRBV6-6 to TRBJ1-1; D unresolved. Material: peripheral blood. CDR3 protein: CASSPAERINTEAFF. The CDR3 coding sequence is TGTGCCAGCAGCCCCGCGGAAAGAATCAACACTGAAGCTTTCTTT.